This T cell receptor (beta chain) was observed in a study of early T cells in non-severe SARS-CoV-2 infection. At the level of the study: It was bulk RNA from unsorted whole blood that was sequenced, and the chains were unpaired. General study findings and limits: Database matching using VDJdb favored anti-spike CD8 responses, with private and CD4 specificities left missing.

In the library, individual cDNA molecules carried attached unique molecular identifiers. Each CDR3 protein is one row after TCRdb ran MiXCR on the 5' RACE reads. Of more than 25,000 distinct CDR3 sequences listed, around 5.7% are singletons. This clonotype was picked up many times. Its antigen is not known. This clonotype originated in an adult who was a healthcare worker with PCR-confirmed SARS-CoV-2 infection or an uninfected control (not recorded which). Sequencing used whole blood.

The CDR3 region has the DNA TGTGCCAGCAGTGAATTTCTAAGCGGGGTCTACGAGCAGTACTTC. Protein product: CASSEFLSGVYEQYF. This sequence joins TRBV6-5 and TRBJ2-7; 7 positions agree with TRBD2. In germline, CDR1 is MNHEY, CDR2 SVGAGI. Trimming removed 5 bases from V and 3 bases from J; junction bases left unmatched: 10. CDR3 length equals 15 residues.